These 26 T cell receptor beta chains were all obtained from the same sample, sequenced in a study of cytomegalovirus exposure and HLA in healthy donors. PCR primers comprised 60 Vbeta and 13 Jbeta primers. The repertoire was sequenced with immunoSEQ multiplex PCR; TCRdb's copy has only in-frame clones and lacks some. Of over 130,000 clones in the sample, approximately 80% were seen once. Sequencing was done on a sample of PBMCs. These TCRs come from a man aged 35 to 55 in good health and CMV-seronegative.

This chain uses TRBV7-2 with TRBJ1-3; tentatively, D is TRBD1 (5 bases). V gave up 2 bases and J gave up 0 bases, with 11 bases separating them. Per the germline V gene, CDR1 is SGHTA and CDR2 is FQGNSA. CDR3 length: 16 amino acids. The CDR3 DNA sequence: TGTGCCAGCAGCTTACTAACAGGCGCCTCTGGAAACACCATATATTTT. Translated: CASSLLTGASGNTIYF.

The chain has TRBV18 and TRBJ1-2; TRBD1 agrees at 7 bases. Germline loops: CDR1 KGHSH, CDR2 LQKENI. With 3 bases clipped from V and 8 bases from J, the junction kept 6 bases outside the gene matches. The CDR3 spans 13 residues. The CDR3 region has the DNA TGTGCCAGCTCACCCCAAGGGGGCGAGGGCTACACCTTC. Translating it yields CASSPQGGEGYTF.

V usage is TRBV27 and J usage is TRBJ1-1, with a possible D match to TRBD1 (5 bases). The germline V and J ends were trimmed by 0 bases and 0 bases, with 8 bases remaining between them. The germline V gene has CDR1 MNHEY and CDR2 SMNVEV (reference sequence). The CDR3 sequence is 15 residues long. CDR3 in DNA: TGTGCCAGCAGTTTATCCGCAGGGTTGAACACTGAAGCTTTCTTT. Protein sequence: CASSLSAGLNTEAFF.

This chain connects TRBV28 to TRBJ2-1; TRBD2 aligns across 8 bases. Trimming took 2 bases from V and 7 from J; bases not matched to a gene: 10. CDR3 size: 16 residues. Germline loops: CDR1 MDHEN, CDR2 SYDVKM. The CDR3 DNA follows: TGTGCCAGCAGTTTAGGCGGAGCGGGAGTAGGGAATGAGCAGTTCTTC. Residues: CASSLGGAGVGNEQFF.

This chain uses TRBV5-4 with TRBJ1-1; 8 bases fit TRBD1. After removal of 6 bases from V and 5 bases from J, the junction contained 12 bases not matched to a gene. The CDR3 is 15 residues long. Germline loops: CDR1 SGHNT, CDR2 YYREEE (reference sequence). CDR3 coding DNA: TGTGCCAGCATCTCTCGTACAGGGGGGGGGACTGAAGCTTTCTTT. Its translation: CASISRTGGGTEAFF. Full variable domain (rest looked up from reference TRBV5-4 and TRBJ1-1): ETGVTQSPTHLIKTRGQQVTLRCSSQSGHNTVSWYQQALGQGPQFIFQYYREEENGRGNFPPRFSGLQFPNYSSELNVNALELDDSALYLCASISRTGGGTEAFFGQGTRLTVV.

The chain recombines TRBV14 with TRBJ1-1; 10 nucleotides align to TRBD1. This CDR3 has 17 residues. The germline CDR1 and CDR2 sequences are SGHDN and FVKESK. J gave up 6 bases and V 0 bases, and 10 bases lay outside the gene matches. CDR3 residues: CASSQDQRRQGASEAFF. In DNA, the CDR3 is TGTGCCAGCAGCCAAGATCAGCGAAGACAGGGGGCTTCTGAAGCTTTCTTT.

The rearrangement uses TRBV6-5 and TRBJ2-7; 7 positions match TRBD1. The CDR3 extends over 14 amino acids. Germline V gene data show CDR1 as MNHEY and CDR2 as SVGAGI. V trimming: 6 bases; J trimming: 0 bases; junction bases outside the gene matches: 5. The CDR3 region has the DNA TGTGCCAGCAGCCTTAGGACAGGCTCCTACGAGCAGTACTTC. This codes for CASSLRTGSYEQYF.

The gene calls are TRBV19 and TRBJ2-7; D perhaps matches TRBD1 (6 bases). From germline, CDR1 is LNHDA and CDR2 SQIVND (reference sequence). V lost 5 bases and J lost 1, with 9 bases in between. The CDR3 has 13 amino acids. The CDR3: CASSETGSYEQYF. In DNA, the CDR3 is TGTGCCAGTAGTGAGACAGGTTCCTACGAGCAGTACTTC.

This sequence joins TRBV5-6 and TRBJ2-3; 7 bases agree with TRBD1. The V gene end was trimmed by 5 bases and the J gene end by 4 bases; junction bases not matched to a gene: 4. The CDR3 sequence is 13 residues long. CDR1 and CDR2 from the germline V gene are SGHDT and YYEEEE. The CDR3 spells CASRQGFPDTQYF. CDR3 DNA sequence: TGTGCCAGCAGACAGGGGTTCCCAGATACGCAGTATTTT.

This clone has more than one count but fewer than ten. The V call is TRBV19, the J call TRBJ2-5, with 9 positions matching TRBD2. The length of the CDR3 is 14 residues. Germline values: CDR1 LNHDA, CDR2 SQIVND (reference sequence). Trimming cost V 1 base and J 5 bases; bases outside gene matches: 2. CDR3 amino acids: CASSIVAGEETQYF. The CDR3 DNA follows: TGTGCCAGTAGTATAGTAGCGGGGGAGGAGACCCAGTACTTC.

The rearrangement links TRBV28 to TRBJ2-7; D is uncertain. CDR1 and CDR2 from the germline V gene are MDHEN and SYDVKM. The ends were cut back, 5 bases at V and 5 bases at J, with 10 bases in the middle. This CDR3 region has 12 residues. The CDR3 region has the DNA TGTGCCAGCAGTCCCCTGGCCCACGAGCAGTACTTC. It translates to CASSPLAHEQYF. The entire variable domain, with the rest obtained from reference TRBV28 and TRBJ2-7, is as follows: DVKVTQSSRYLVKRTGEKVFLECVQDMDHENMFWYRQDPGLGLRLIYFSYDVKMKEKGDIPEGYSVSREKKERFSLILESASTNQTSMYLCASSPLAHEQYFGPGTRLTVT.

The V and J genes are TRBV7-2 and TRBJ2-5, with TRBD2 matching 9 bases. V shed 4 bases and J 3 bases; nucleotides not matched to a gene: 6. The germline gives CDR1 SGHTA, CDR2 FQGNSA. The CDR3 loop spans 15 amino acids. In DNA, the CDR3 is TGTGCCAGCAGCTCCGTGGCGGGGGGGGAAGAGACCCAGTACTTC. Translated, it gives CASSSVAGGEETQYF.

This chain joins TRBV28 and TRBJ2-6; 9 positions match TRBD1. The ends lost 9 bases at V and 2 bases at J; junction bases unmatched: 11. CDR1 is MDHEN and CDR2 is SYDVKM in the germline V gene. This CDR3 has 17 amino acids. The CDR3 nucleotides are TGTGCCAGGTCTGCGGGACAGGGAACCCCTGGGGCCAACGTCCTGACTTTC. Protein sequence: CARSAGQGTPGANVLTF.

V gene TRBV7-9 combines with J gene TRBJ1-3; D call uncertain. Germline V gene sequence: CDR1 SEHNR, CDR2 FQNEAQ (reference sequence). The CDR3 consists of 15 residues. The V gene lost 0 bases and the J gene lost 0 bases, with 6 bases spanning the gap. The DNA for the CDR3 is TGTGCCAGCAGCTTAGCAGGGAGCTCTGGAAACACCATATATTTT. Translating it yields CASSLAGSSGNTIYF.

The chain joins TRBV7-2 to TRBJ2-2, with 7 bases identical to TRBD2. Germline lookup yields CDR1 SGHTA and CDR2 FQGNSA. V shed 5 bases and J 0 bases; nucleotides not matched to a gene: 9. The CDR3 loop spans 17 amino acids. CDR3 DNA: TGTGCCAGCAGCCCGGGGGGTGCGTTCGCGAACACCGGGGAGCTGTTTTTT. This encodes CASSPGGAFANTGELFF.

V is TRBV6-1 and J is TRBJ2-7; 16 bases align to TRBD2. Germline CDR1 and CDR2: MNHNS and SASEGT. Trimming took 3 bases from V and 2 from J; bases not matched to a gene: 10. The CDR3 contains 19 residues. The CDR3 loop reads CASSDPRGGLAGGTYEQYF. The CDR3 DNA follows: TGTGCCAGCAGTGACCCGCGGGGGGGACTAGCGGGAGGGACCTACGAGCAGTACTTC.

This clone was observed a few times. The rearrangement uses TRBV30 and TRBJ2-5, with 11 bases that match TRBD2. This CDR3 is built from 15 residues. The trim removed 5 bases at V and 4 bases at J, leaving 9 bases unmatched. Germline CDR1 GTSNPN, CDR2 SVGIG (reference sequence). The CDR3 sequence: CAWGGTGTSGETQYF. DNA of the CDR3: TGTGCCTGGGGTGGTACCGGGACTAGCGGAGAGACCCAGTACTTC.

This sequence joins TRBV7-9 and TRBJ2-3, with a possible D match to TRBD2 (7 bases). The CDR3 extends over 19 amino acids. The V end lost 4 bases, the J end lost 6 bases, and 29 bases lay between the germline ends. CDR1 is SEHNR, CDR2 FQNEAQ, per germline (reference sequence). CDR3 amino acids: CASSSFLRGPRGAWDTQYF. CDR3 coding DNA: TGTGCCAGCAGCTCCTTTTTGCGGGGGCCGAGGGGGGCTTGGGATACGCAGTATTTT.

The chain is built from TRBV6-1 and TRBJ2-7; 8 positions match TRBD2. J gave up 3 bases and V 7 bases, and 8 bases lay outside the gene matches. The CDR3 loop spans 14 amino acids. Germline V gene lookup returns CDR1 MNHNS and CDR2 SASEGT. The CDR3 nucleotides read TGTGCCAGCACGAGTAGCGGGGACGGCTACGAGCAGTACTTC. Protein sequence: CASTSSGDGYEQYF.

This clone was observed a single time. The chain uses TRBV2 and TRBJ1-5; 8 nucleotides align to TRBD1. This CDR3 contains 14 residues. Losses at the gene ends were 6 bases for V and 2 bases for J; bases not matched to a gene: 3. Looked up from germline, CDR1 is SNHLY and CDR2 is FYNNEI. CDR3 region: CASREQGGNQPQHF. As DNA, the CDR3 is TGTGCCAGCAGGGAACAGGGGGGCAATCAGCCCCAGCATTTT. Combining the CDR3 with reference TRBV2 and TRBJ1-5 gives the whole variable domain EPEVTQTPSHQVTQMGQEVILRCVPISNHLYFYWYRQILGQKVEFLVSFYNNEISEKSEIFDDQFSVERPDGSNFTLKIRSTKLEDSAMYFCASREQGGNQPQHFGDGTRLSIL.

In this sample, this clone turned up once. The chain combines TRBV30 with TRBJ1-3; unclear D gene. Germline V gene lookup returns CDR1 GTSNPN and CDR2 SVGIG (reference sequence). V dropped 0 bases and J dropped 0 bases, with 12 bases sitting between them. There are 16 residues in the CDR3. CDR3 loop: CAWSVPTVSSGNTIYF. In nucleotides, the CDR3 is TGTGCCTGGAGTGTACCCACAGTCAGCTCTGGAAACACCATATATTTT. The full variable domain, its missing parts supplied by reference TRBV30 and TRBJ1-3, is SQTIHQWPATLVQPVGSPLSLECTVEGTSNPNLYWYRQAAGRGLQLLFYSVGIGQISSEVPQNLSASRPQDRQFILSSKKLLLSDSGFYLCAWSVPTVSSGNTIYFGEGSWLTVV.

The chain links TRBV18 to TRBJ2-1; 8 bases fit TRBD2. Trimming at V came to 3 bases and at J to 0 bases, leaving 4 bases not matched to a gene. This CDR3 comprises 16 residues. CDR1 and CDR2 from the germline V gene are KGHSH and LQKENI. CDR3 loop: CASSPVAGGSYNEQFF. DNA of the CDR3: TGTGCCAGCTCACCCGTTGCGGGGGGCTCCTACAATGAGCAGTTCTTC.

The chain carries TRBV7-2 and TRBJ2-5; 15 bases are a match to TRBD2. CDR1 SGHTA and CDR2 FQGNSA come from the germline V gene. The V and J ends lost 4 bases and 3 bases, in that order; junction bases with no gene match: 0. This CDR3 is 15 amino acids long. The DNA of the CDR3 is TGTGCCAGCAGCTGGACTAGCGGGGGGGAAGAGACCCAGTACTTC. Translated: CASSWTSGGEETQYF.

The rearrangement joins TRBV19 to TRBJ2-2; 8 nucleotides align to TRBD1. J was trimmed by 6 bases and V by 3 bases; bases with no gene match: 9. Germline-derived CDR1 and CDR2 are LNHDA and SQIVND (reference sequence). The CDR3 runs 16 residues. For the CDR3, the DNA is TGTGCCAGTAGTATTACTGGGCAGGGGGCGGCCGGGGAGCTGTTTTTT. This encodes CASSITGQGAAGELFF.

This clone was observed a few times. This rearrangement joins TRBV28 to TRBJ2-7; D not resolved. This CDR3 spans 12 amino acids. V was clipped by 3 bases and J by 3 bases, with 6 bases between them. CDR1 is MDHEN and CDR2 is SYDVKM in the germline V gene. This CDR3 is CASSFYSYEQYF. The CDR3 DNA is TGTGCCAGCAGTTTTTACAGCTACGAGCAGTACTTC.

V usage is TRBV4-1 and J usage is TRBJ1-5; D uncertain. The CDR3 has 15 amino acids. Germline assignment: CDR1 MGHRA and CDR2 YSYEKL. Trimming stripped 1 base from V and 0 bases from J, with 7 bases between. In nucleotides, the CDR3 is TGCGCCAGCAGCCAAGGGCAGAATAGCAATCAGCCCCAGCATTTT. Protein: CASSQGQNSNQPQHF.